Listed here are 3 T cell receptor beta chains from one sample, sequenced in a study of PD-L1 blockade in urothelial cancer. Using immunoSEQ multiplex PCR, the repertoire was profiled, and TCRdb retains in-frame clones only, with some absent. The sample has fewer than 100,000 clones; 85% are singletons. Time point here: pretreatment peripheral blood. The sequencing here drew on PBMCs, taken around atezolizumab (anti-PD-L1) treatment. The receptor set was obtained from a man aged 40-49 years with urothelial cancer.

The chain couples TRBV7-9 to TRBJ1-2; TRBD1 might be the D (6 bases). CDR3 size: 18 residues. Germline lookup yields CDR1 SEHNR and CDR2 FQNEAQ (reference sequence). Deletions cut 8 bases from V and 2 bases from J, with 27 bases between. CDR3 sequence: CASGLLCDRGHPNYGYTF. The CDR3 coding sequence is TGTGCCAGCGGTCTCCTCTGTGATAGGGGACACCCGAACTATGGCTACACCTTC.

This sequence joins TRBV4-2 and TRBJ1-5; 7 bases are shared with TRBD1. CDR3 length: 16 amino acids. The V segment lost 0 bases and the J segment 3 bases; nucleotides outside the gene matches: 5. Germline V gene lookup returns CDR1 LGHNA and CDR2 YNFKEQ. The CDR3 region is CASSQDEGGNNQPQHF. The CDR3 DNA reads as TGTGCCAGCAGCCAAGATGAAGGGGGCAACAATCAGCCCCAGCATTTT.

The genes are TRBV5-1 and TRBJ2-1; TRBD2 matches at 9 bases. In germline, CDR1 is SGHRS, CDR2 YFSETQ. The ends lost 4 bases at V and 6 bases at J; junction bases unmatched: 11. The CDR3 loop spans 16 amino acids. The CDR3 sequence is CASSPAGGPISNEQFF. The CDR3, as DNA: TGCGCCAGCAGCCCCGCGGGAGGGCCAATTTCCAATGAGCAGTTCTTC.